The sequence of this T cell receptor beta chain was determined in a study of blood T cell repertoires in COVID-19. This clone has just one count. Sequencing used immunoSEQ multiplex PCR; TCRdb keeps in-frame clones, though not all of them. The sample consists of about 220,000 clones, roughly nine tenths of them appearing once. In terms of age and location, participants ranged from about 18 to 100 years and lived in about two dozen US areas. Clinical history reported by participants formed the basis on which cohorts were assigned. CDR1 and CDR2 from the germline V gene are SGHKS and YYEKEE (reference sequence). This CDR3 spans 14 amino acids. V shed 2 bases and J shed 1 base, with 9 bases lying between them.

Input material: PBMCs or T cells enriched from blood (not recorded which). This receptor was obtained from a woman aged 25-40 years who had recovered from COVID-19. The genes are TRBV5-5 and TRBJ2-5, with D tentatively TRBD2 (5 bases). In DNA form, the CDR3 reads TGTGCCAGCAGCTTCTGGGAGACCCAAGAGACCCAGTACTTC. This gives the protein CASSFWETQETQYF.